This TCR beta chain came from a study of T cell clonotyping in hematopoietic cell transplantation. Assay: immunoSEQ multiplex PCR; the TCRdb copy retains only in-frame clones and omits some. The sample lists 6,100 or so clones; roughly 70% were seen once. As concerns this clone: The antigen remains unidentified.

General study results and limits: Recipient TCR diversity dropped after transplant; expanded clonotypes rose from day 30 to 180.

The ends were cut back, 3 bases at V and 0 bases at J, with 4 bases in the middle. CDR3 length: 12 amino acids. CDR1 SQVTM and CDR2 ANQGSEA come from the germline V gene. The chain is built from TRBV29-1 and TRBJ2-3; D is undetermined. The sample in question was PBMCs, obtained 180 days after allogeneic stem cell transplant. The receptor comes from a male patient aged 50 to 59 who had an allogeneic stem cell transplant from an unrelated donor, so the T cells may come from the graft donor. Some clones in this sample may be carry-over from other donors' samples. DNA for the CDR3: TGCAGCGTTGAGGCAAGCACAGATACGCAGTATTTT. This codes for CSVEASTDTQYF.